The rows below give T cell receptor beta chains drawn from one sample of a study of healthy donors' naive CD4 and CD8 T cells. TCRdb ran MiXCR on the reads and lists one entry per CDR3 protein. The sample has some 190,000 distinct CDR3 sequences; over 60% are singletons. The specimen was naive CD4+ and CD8+ T cells sorted from blood, pooled from several donors. The receptors come from a pool of human donors in good health; the sample pools cells from several healthy donors. CDR3s include the opening cysteine and the closing phenylalanine or tryptophan. The order of the fields is V gene, J gene, CDR3 protein.

V gene: TRBV29-1; J gene: TRBJ2-5; CDR3 protein: CSVEALGTAQETQYF
V gene: TRBV6-2/TRBV6-3; J gene: TRBJ1-1; CDR3 protein: CASNPPQSLNTEAFF
V gene: TRBV6-5; J gene: TRBJ1-6; CDR3 protein: CASSYSIRDSDNSPLHF
V gene: TRBV11-2; J gene: TRBJ2-7; CDR3 protein: CASSKLAAQYF
V gene: TRBV20-1; J gene: TRBJ2-5; CDR3 protein: CSAVEETQYF
V gene: TRBV29-1; J gene: TRBJ2-7; CDR3 protein: CSGGTGPEQYF
V gene: TRBV28; J gene: TRBJ2-1; CDR3 protein: CASSLPGREQFF
V gene: TRBV5-1; J gene: TRBJ2-5; CDR3 protein: CASSSGVRWVGQETQYF
V gene: TRBV29-1; J gene: TRBJ1-1; CDR3 protein: CSAGRANTEAFF
V gene: TRBV6-5; J gene: TRBJ2-1; CDR3 protein: CASSRLATTPGAYNEQFF
V gene: TRBV12-3/TRBV12-4; J gene: TRBJ2-3; CDR3 protein: CASSLRRPSTDTQYF